The 11 T cell receptor beta chains presented below share a single source sample, sequenced in a study of PD-1 and CTLA-4 blockade in melanoma. Sequenced by immunoSEQ multiplex PCR; TCRdb stores in-frame clones only, minus some. The profile shows roughly 11,000 clones, about four fifths of them singletons. Sequenced material: CD8+ T cells from peripheral blood, taken from a patient given anti-PD-1 treatment. The receptors come from a human donor with melanoma.

V and J are TRBV27 and TRBJ1-5; D unclear. V was shortened by 6 bases and J by 4 bases, with 13 bases between the two germline ends. This CDR3 has 14 amino acids. Germline CDR1 and CDR2: MNHEY and SMNVEV (reference sequence). The CDR3 DNA reads as TGTGCCAGCAGAATGGACGGGATGAATCAGCCCCAGCATTTT. It translates to CASRMDGMNQPQHF.

The chain employs TRBV5-5 and TRBJ2-7; 9 nucleotides line up with TRBD2. The CDR3 is 16 amino acids. CDR1 is SGHKS and CDR2 is YYEKEE in the germline V gene (reference sequence). Losses at the gene ends were 2 bases for V and 3 bases for J; bases not matched to a gene: 9. The CDR3 sequence is CASSLSGGTLYYEQYF. The CDR3 coding sequence is TGTGCCAGCAGCTTAAGCGGGGGGACTCTCTACTACGAGCAGTACTTC.

The V and J genes are TRBV9 and TRBJ2-1; D not certain. V dropped 0 bases and J dropped 1 base, with 8 bases sitting between them. The CDR3 has 15 amino acids. CDR1 SGDLS and CDR2 YYNGEE come from the germline V gene. CDR3 amino acids: CASSVGSASYNEQFF. CDR3 in DNA: TGTGCCAGCAGCGTAGGGAGCGCTTCCTACAATGAGCAGTTCTTC.

The chain is built from TRBV19 and TRBJ2-1, with 12 bases matching TRBD2. CDR3 length: 15 amino acids. Germline-derived CDR1 and CDR2 are LNHDA and SQIVND (reference sequence). V dropped 5 bases and J dropped 7; count of bases not matched to a gene: 6. In DNA form, the CDR3 reads TGTGCCAGTAGTGAGACTAGCGGGAGTTCTAATGAGCAGTTCTTC. The encoded protein is CASSETSGSSNEQFF.

The V and J genes are TRBV6-5 and TRBJ2-1; possible D gene TRBD1, 6 bases. With 4 bases removed from V and 4 bases from J, the gap between germline ends came to 11 bases. CDR1 is MNHEY and CDR2 is SVGAGI in the germline V gene. This CDR3 has 14 residues. The CDR3 sequence: CASSLTGGYNEQFF. CDR3 nucleotide sequence: TGTGCCAGCAGTTTGACAGGTGGATACAATGAGCAGTTCTTC.

This clone was counted a few times. CDR3 sequence reads: CASSPPLTGATNEKLFF. The DNA of the CDR3 is TGTGCCAGCAGTCCCCCCCTCACAGGGGCAACTAATGAAAAACTGTTTTTT. The chain carries TRBV28 and TRBJ1-4; 7 bases align to TRBD1. After removal of 5 bases from V and 0 bases from J, the junction contained 9 bases not matched to a gene. The CDR3 sequence is 17 residues long. The germline V gene has CDR1 MDHEN and CDR2 SYDVKM.

The V call is TRBV28, the J call TRBJ1-5; D is perhaps TRBD1 (5 bases). Germline values: CDR1 MDHEN, CDR2 SYDVKM. Trimming took off 2 bases at V and 5 bases at J, with 10 bases between the two ends. This CDR3 comprises 14 residues. The CDR3 loop reads CASSLGTGHQPQHF. The CDR3 nucleotides read TGTGCCAGCAGTTTAGGAACAGGCCATCAGCCCCAGCATTTT.

This sequence joins TRBV7-9 and TRBJ1-4, with D maybe TRBD1 (5 bases). CDR3 length equals 15 residues. Germline V gives CDR1 SEHNR, CDR2 FQNEAQ (reference sequence). V was trimmed by 8 bases and J by 0 bases, leaving 13 bases between them. The CDR3 region is CASGSGPSTNEKLFF. As DNA, the CDR3 is TGTGCCAGCGGTTCAGGGCCTTCAACTAATGAAAAACTGTTTTTT.

By share, this clone counts as medium-sized. V is TRBV2 and J is TRBJ2-7, with no clear D. Trimming took off 5 bases at V and 4 bases at J, with 12 bases between the two ends. The CDR3 is 13 amino acids. From germline, CDR1 is SNHLY and CDR2 FYNNEI. The CDR3 nucleotides are TGTGCCAGCAGTCTAGGGATCAATTACGAGCAGTACTTC. It yields the protein CASSLGINYEQYF.

The genes are TRBV30 and TRBJ1-5; tentative D call: TRBD1 (6 bases). Germline CDR1 is GTSNPN and CDR2 is SVGIG (reference sequence). V lost 8 bases and J 5 bases, leaving 10 bases between the germline ends. This CDR3 comprises 11 residues. CDR3 loop: CAGQNDQPQHF. In DNA form, the CDR3 reads TGTGCCGGACAGAACGATCAGCCCCAGCATTTT.

The chain employs TRBV6-5 and TRBJ2-7; 9 positions agree with TRBD1. The CDR3 consists of 15 residues. The germline V gene has CDR1 MNHEY and CDR2 SVGAGI. V lost 5 bases, J lost 3 bases, and 8 bases stayed unmatched. The CDR3 sequence: CASSPSTGGVYEQYF. The CDR3 DNA reads TGTGCCAGCAGTCCGTCGACAGGGGGGGTCTACGAGCAGTACTTC.